This T cell receptor (beta chain) was sequenced in a study of shared clonotypes between healthy human individuals. Generated by immunoSEQ multiplex PCR, the TCRdb table keeps only in-frame clones and is missing some. The sample includes fewer than 100,000 clones, around 67% seen only once; the top ten take about 48%. This clone was found a few times. The CDR3 has 14 residues. Germline values: CDR1 SGHAT, CDR2 FQNNGV. V was trimmed by 1 base and J by 5 bases, leaving 9 bases between them. The chain employs TRBV11-2 and TRBJ2-1; D might be TRBD2 (5 bases). The sequencing sample was made of memory CD8+ T cells sorted from blood. Stated subset: CD45RO+ cells pooled with CCR7-negative TemRA cells. The clonotype originates from a man aged 25-45 years in good health. The CDR3 spells CASSLGWTDNEQFF. CDR3 nucleotides: TGTGCCAGCAGCTTAGGGTGGACTGACAATGAGCAGTTCTTC.